One and the same sample provided the 11 T cell receptor beta chains below, sequenced in a study of T-cell memory formation after mild COVID-19. In TCRdb, the 5' RACE reads were re-called with MiXCR into one record per CDR3 protein. The sample has roughly 510,000 distinct CDR3 sequences; about 18% are singletons. Sequencing input: PBMCs or a T cell subset sorted from them (not recorded which). These receptors all stem from an adult woman who had mild COVID-19 (a few samples of this study predate the infection). Cell type and time point are not known.

The chain has TRBV6-2 or TRBV6-3 and TRBJ2-3; D gene unclear. The CDR3 consists of 13 residues. Germline V gives CDR1 MNHEY, CDR2 SVGEGT. The V end was cut by 5 bases, the J end by 5 bases, with 11 bases between. For the CDR3, the DNA is TGTGCCAGCAGTCCAAATCCGGAAGATACGCAGTATTTT. Protein sequence: CASSPNPEDTQYF.

This clonotype has more than one count but fewer than ten. The DNA for the CDR3 is TGCGCCAGCAGCCAGTCGGGATACAGGGGGCTTTCTGGGGCCAACGTCCTGACTTTC. It is translated as CASSQSGYRGLSGANVLTF. The chain couples TRBV4-3 to TRBJ2-6, with 9 bases fitting TRBD1. This CDR3 is 19 amino acids long. Germline trimming cut 3 bases from V and 1 base from J; bases unmatched to any gene: 10. Germline V gives CDR1 LGHNA, CDR2 YSLEER.

The rearrangement joins TRBV6-5 to TRBJ1-1, with a possible D match to TRBD1 (6 bases). Germline V gene data show CDR1 as MNHEY and CDR2 as SVGAGI. V shed 7 bases and J shed 4 bases, with 13 bases lying between them. CDR3 length: 13 residues. The CDR3: CASTQTGITEAFF. The CDR3 DNA reads as TGTGCCAGCACGCAAACAGGGATCACTGAAGCTTTCTTT.

The chain employs TRBV27 and TRBJ1-6; no reliable D call. Germline V gene sequence: CDR1 MNHEY, CDR2 SMNVEV (reference sequence). This CDR3 contains 15 residues. Trimming removed 4 bases from V and 9 bases from J, with 16 bases in between. Here the CDR3 DNA reads TGTGCCAGCAGTTCACACCCCCGGCTAATTTCACCCCTCCACTTT. Encoded protein: CASSSHPRLISPLHF.

The CDR3 DNA reads as TGCAGTGCTAGAGAAGGACAGCCCAATCAGCCCCAGCATTTT. This encodes CSAREGQPNQPQHF. This chain connects TRBV20-1 to TRBJ1-5, with a possible D match to TRBD1 (6 bases). CDR1 and CDR2 from the germline V gene are DFQATT and SNEGSKA (reference sequence). V shed 0 bases and J shed 3 bases, with 9 bases lying between them. This CDR3 spans 14 amino acids.

CDR3 sequence: CASSLGGSSHEQYF. The DNA for the CDR3 is TGTGCCAGCAGCTTGGGCGGGAGTTCCCACGAGCAGTACTTC. V is TRBV7-2 and J is TRBJ2-7; 7 bases are a match to TRBD2. Germline V gives CDR1 SGHTA, CDR2 FQGNSA. V trimming: 3 bases; J trimming: 5 bases; junction bases outside the gene matches: 7. This CDR3 has 14 residues.

This clonotype was picked up many times. This chain joins TRBV5-1 and TRBJ2-7; TRBD1 agrees at 10 bases. This CDR3 spans 16 amino acids. Trimming cost V 4 bases and J 3 bases; bases outside gene matches: 10. Looked up from germline, CDR1 is SGHRS and CDR2 is YFSETQ. Here the CDR3 reads CASSPDPGQGIYEQYF. The CDR3, as DNA: TGCGCCAGCAGCCCTGACCCGGGACAGGGGATCTACGAGCAGTACTTC.

This chain joins TRBV25-1 and TRBJ1-1; D is unclear. V was cut by 8 bases and J by 10 bases, with 20 bases left in between. The germline CDR1 and CDR2 sequences are MGHDK and SYGVNS. There are 13 residues in the CDR3. The CDR3 coding sequence is TGTGCCAGCCAACGGTCCGACGTGTTAGGAGCTTTCTTT. As protein: CASQRSDVLGAFF.

This clonotype was counted only a few times. The chain carries TRBV20-1 and TRBJ1-1; the D is unclear. This CDR3 contains 12 residues. V gave up 4 bases and J gave up 0 bases, with 6 bases separating them. CDR1 and CDR2 from the germline V gene are DFQATT and SNEGSKA (reference sequence). CDR3 sequence: CSAKQMNTEAFF. The CDR3 DNA follows: TGCAGTGCTAAGCAAATGAACACTGAAGCTTTCTTT.

This rearrangement joins TRBV27 to TRBJ2-1; unclear D gene. The germline V and J ends were trimmed by 3 bases and 6 bases, with 15 bases remaining between them. The CDR3 runs 15 residues. Germline V lookup: CDR1 MNHEY, CDR2 SMNVEV (reference sequence). This CDR3 reads CASSLGTRGSNEQFF. For the CDR3, the DNA is TGTGCCAGCAGTTTGGGCACCCGCGGTTCCAATGAGCAGTTCTTC.

This clonotype was seen ten or more times. The genes are TRBV5-1 and TRBJ2-3; 7 bases are shared with TRBD1. The V and J ends lost 4 bases and 9 bases, in that order; junction bases with no gene match: 5. This CDR3 is 12 amino acids long. CDR1 is SGHRS, CDR2 YFSETQ, per germline. The DNA of the CDR3 is TGCGCCAGCAGCCTCACGACAGGGACGCAGTATTTT. Translating it yields CASSLTTGTQYF.